The subject of this entry is one T cell receptor beta chain. Its antigen is unidentified. The sample belongs to a study of shared clonotypes between healthy human individuals. Study conclusions and caveats: Non-shared clonotypes displayed generation probabilities falling below those of clonotypes present in all four donors. Larger estimated richness was generally seen in naive subsets than in memory subsets. Rarefaction indicated that sorted-subset sequencing remained incomplete although depth was large. Some naive CD4 clonotypes, 4% to 6%, turned up in common across a few donors.

Germline V gives CDR1 MDHEN, CDR2 SYDVKM. The CDR3 is 17 residues long. Trimming removed 7 bases from V and 1 base from J, with 22 bases in between. Some clones are missing from TCRdb's copy, which holds only in-frame ones; the method was immunoSEQ multiplex PCR. Among over a million clones, approximately 80% were seen once, and the ten largest hold 0.55% to 0.7%. The chain has TRBV28 and TRBJ1-1, with a weak D call TRBD1 (5 bases). This sequence was found in a man aged 18 to 30 in good health. Some clones in this sample may be carry-over from other donors' samples. Sequencing was performed on memory CD4+ T cells from PBMCs. As to subset: CD45RA-negative fraction. This CDR3 is CASTPTRGGSWNTEAFF. DNA for the CDR3: TGTGCCAGCACCCCTACCCGTGGGGGGTCGTGGAACACTGAAGCTTTCTTT.